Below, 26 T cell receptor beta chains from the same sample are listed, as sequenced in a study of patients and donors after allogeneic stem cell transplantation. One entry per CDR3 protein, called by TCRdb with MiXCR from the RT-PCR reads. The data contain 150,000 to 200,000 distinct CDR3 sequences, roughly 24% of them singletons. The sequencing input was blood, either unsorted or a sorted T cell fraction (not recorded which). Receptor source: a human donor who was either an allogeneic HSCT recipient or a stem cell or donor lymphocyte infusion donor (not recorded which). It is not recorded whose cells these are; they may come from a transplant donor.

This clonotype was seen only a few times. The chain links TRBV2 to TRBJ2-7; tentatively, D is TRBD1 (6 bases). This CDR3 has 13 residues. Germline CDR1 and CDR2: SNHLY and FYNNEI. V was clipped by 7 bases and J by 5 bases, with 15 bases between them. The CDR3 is CASIPGTNHEQYF. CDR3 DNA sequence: TGTGCCAGCATACCCGGGACAAACCACGAGCAGTACTTC.

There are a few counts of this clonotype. The CDR3 DNA reads as TGTGCCAGCAGCCTAGCTACCGGGAACCTGGAGACCCAGTACTTC. It encodes CASSLATGNLETQYF. The J gene is TRBJ2-5, the V gene TRBV5-6; D may be TRBD2 (5 bases). V lost 4 bases and J 5 bases, leaving 18 bases between the germline ends. Per the germline V gene, CDR1 is SGHDT and CDR2 is YYEEEE. CDR3 size: 15 residues.

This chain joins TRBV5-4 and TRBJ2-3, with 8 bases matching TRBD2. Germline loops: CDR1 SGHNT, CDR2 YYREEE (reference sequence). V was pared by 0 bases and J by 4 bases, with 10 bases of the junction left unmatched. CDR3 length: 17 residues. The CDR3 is CASSLALAGLGADTQYF. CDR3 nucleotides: TGTGCCAGCAGCTTGGCCTTAGCGGGACTAGGGGCAGATACGCAGTATTTT.

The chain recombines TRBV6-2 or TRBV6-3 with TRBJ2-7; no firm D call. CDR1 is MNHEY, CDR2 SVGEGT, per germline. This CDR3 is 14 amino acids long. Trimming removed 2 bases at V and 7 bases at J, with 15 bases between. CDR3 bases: TGTGCCAGCAGTTACGTGCAACTCCGATCGGAGCAGTACTTC. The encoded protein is CASSYVQLRSEQYF.

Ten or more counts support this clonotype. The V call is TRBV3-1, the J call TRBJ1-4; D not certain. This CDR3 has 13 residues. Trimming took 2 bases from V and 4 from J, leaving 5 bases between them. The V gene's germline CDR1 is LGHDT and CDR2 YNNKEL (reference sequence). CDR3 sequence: CASSQRDNEKLFF. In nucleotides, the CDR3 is TGTGCCAGCAGCCAACGGGATAATGAAAAACTGTTTTTT.

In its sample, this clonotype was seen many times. This CDR3 is CASSPDTYGYTF. CDR3 nucleotides: TGTGCCAGCAGCCCCGACACGTATGGCTACACCTTC. V and J are TRBV11-2 and TRBJ1-2; D is uncertain. CDR1 is SGHAT, CDR2 FQNNGV, per germline. CDR3 size: 12 residues. The V end lost 5 bases, the J end lost 5 bases, and 9 bases lay between the germline ends.

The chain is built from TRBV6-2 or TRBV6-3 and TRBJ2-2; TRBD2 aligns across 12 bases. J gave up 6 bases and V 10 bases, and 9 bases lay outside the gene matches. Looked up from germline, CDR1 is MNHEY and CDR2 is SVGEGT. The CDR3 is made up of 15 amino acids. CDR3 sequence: CATFPSGGAAGELFF. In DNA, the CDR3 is TGTGCCACATTCCCTAGCGGGGGGGCCGCCGGGGAGCTGTTTTTT.

The CDR3: CAWIEDQKQWQPQHF. The CDR3 DNA follows: TGTGCCTGGATTGAGGACCAAAAGCAATGGCAGCCCCAGCATTTT. The chain recombines TRBV30 with TRBJ1-5; D is undetermined. In germline, CDR1 is GTSNPN, CDR2 SVGIG (reference sequence). V shed 4 bases and J shed 7 bases, with 20 bases lying between them. There are 15 residues in the CDR3. Together with reference TRBV30 and TRBJ1-5, the CDR3 gives the full variable domain: SQTIHQWPATLVQPVGSPLSLECTVEGTSNPNLYWYRQAAGRGLQLLFYSVGIGQISSEVPQNLSASRPQDRQFILSSKKLLLSDSGFYLCAWIEDQKQWQPQHFGDGTRLSIL.

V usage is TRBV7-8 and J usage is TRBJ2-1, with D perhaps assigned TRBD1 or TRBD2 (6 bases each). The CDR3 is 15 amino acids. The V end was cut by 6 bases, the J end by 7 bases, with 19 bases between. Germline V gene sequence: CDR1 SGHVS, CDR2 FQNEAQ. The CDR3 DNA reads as TGTGCCAGCAGTTGGGGGGCTGTGGTTTGGAATGAGCAGTTCTTC. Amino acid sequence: CASSWGAVVWNEQFF.

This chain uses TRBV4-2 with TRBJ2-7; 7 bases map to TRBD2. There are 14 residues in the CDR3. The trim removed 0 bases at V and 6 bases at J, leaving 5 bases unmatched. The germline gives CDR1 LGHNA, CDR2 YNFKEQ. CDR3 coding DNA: TGTGCCAGCAGCCAAGACCGACTAGCAGGCGAGCAGTACTTC. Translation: CASSQDRLAGEQYF.

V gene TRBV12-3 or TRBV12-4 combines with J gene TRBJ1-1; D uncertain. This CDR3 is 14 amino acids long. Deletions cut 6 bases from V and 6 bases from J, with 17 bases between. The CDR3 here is CASRQEDTGPEAFF. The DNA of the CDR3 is TGTGCCAGCAGGCAGGAAGACACTGGGCCTGAAGCTTTCTTT.

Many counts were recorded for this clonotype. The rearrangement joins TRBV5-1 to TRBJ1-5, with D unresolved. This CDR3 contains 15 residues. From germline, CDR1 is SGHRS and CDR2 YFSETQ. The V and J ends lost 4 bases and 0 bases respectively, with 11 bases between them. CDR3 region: CASSPWSASNQPQHF. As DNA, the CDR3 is TGCGCCAGCAGCCCCTGGTCAGCTAGCAATCAGCCCCAGCATTTT.

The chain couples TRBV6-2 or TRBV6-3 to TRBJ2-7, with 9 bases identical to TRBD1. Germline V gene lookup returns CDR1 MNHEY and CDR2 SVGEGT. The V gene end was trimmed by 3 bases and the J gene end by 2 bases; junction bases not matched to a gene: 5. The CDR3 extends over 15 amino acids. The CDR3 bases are TGTGCCAGCAGTTATCCGGGACAGGGAGCCTACGAGCAGTACTTC. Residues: CASSYPGQGAYEQYF.

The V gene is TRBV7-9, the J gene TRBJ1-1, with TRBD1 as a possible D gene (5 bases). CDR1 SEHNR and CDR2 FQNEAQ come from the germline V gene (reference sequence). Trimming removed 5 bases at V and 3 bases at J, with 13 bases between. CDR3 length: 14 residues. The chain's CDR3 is CASSPGRTDTEAFF. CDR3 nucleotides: TGTGCCAGCAGCCCGGGACGGACGGACACTGAAGCTTTCTTT.

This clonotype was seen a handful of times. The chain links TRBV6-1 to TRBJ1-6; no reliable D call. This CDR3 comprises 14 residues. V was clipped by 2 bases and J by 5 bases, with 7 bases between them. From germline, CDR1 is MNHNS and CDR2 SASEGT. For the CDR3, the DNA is TGTGCCAGCAGTGAATCCCGGAATAATTCACCCCTCCACTTT. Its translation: CASSESRNNSPLHF.

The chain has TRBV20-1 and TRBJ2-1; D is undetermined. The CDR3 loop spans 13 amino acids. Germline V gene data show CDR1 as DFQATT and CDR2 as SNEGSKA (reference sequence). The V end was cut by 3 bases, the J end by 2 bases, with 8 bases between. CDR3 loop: CSASILAYNEQFF. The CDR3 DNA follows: TGCAGTGCTAGTATCCTAGCCTACAATGAGCAGTTCTTC.

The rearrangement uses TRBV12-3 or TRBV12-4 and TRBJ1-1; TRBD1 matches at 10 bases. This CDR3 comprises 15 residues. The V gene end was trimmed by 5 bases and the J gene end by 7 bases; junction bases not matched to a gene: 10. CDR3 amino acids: CASSPRDRGINEAFF. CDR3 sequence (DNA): TGTGCCAGCAGTCCCCGGGACAGGGGAATTAATGAAGCTTTCTTT.

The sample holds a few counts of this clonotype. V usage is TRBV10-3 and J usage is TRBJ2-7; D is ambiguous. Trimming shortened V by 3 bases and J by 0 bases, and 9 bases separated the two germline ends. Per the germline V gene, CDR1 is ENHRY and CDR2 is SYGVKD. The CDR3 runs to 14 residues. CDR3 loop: CAISDRGLSYEQYF. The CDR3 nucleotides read TGTGCCATCAGTGACCGCGGCCTCTCCTACGAGCAGTACTTC.

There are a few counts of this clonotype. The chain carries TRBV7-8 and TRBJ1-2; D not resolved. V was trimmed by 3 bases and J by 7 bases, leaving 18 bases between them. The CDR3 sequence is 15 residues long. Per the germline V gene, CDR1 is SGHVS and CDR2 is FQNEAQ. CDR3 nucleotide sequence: TGTGCCAGCAGCTTTTATGTTCTTGGCTTTCTTGGCTACACCTTC. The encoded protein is CASSFYVLGFLGYTF.

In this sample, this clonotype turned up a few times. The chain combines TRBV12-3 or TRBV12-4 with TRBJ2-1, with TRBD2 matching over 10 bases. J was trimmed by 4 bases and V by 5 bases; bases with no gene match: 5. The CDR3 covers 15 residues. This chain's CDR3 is CASSQIAGGYNEQFF. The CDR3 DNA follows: TGTGCCAGCAGTCAAATAGCGGGAGGTTACAATGAGCAGTTCTTC.

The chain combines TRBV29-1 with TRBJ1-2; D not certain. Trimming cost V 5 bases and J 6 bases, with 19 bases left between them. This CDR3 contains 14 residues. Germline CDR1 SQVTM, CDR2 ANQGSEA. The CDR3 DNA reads TGCAGCGTTCACTCCATTCTCAGGTTTGATGGCTACACCTTC. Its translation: CSVHSILRFDGYTF.

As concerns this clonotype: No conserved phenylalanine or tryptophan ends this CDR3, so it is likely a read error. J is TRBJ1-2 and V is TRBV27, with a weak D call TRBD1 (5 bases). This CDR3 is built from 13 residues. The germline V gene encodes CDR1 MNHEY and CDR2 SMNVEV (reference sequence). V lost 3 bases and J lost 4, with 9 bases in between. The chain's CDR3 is CASSLGRGYGYTS. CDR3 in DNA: TGTGCCAGCAGTTTGGGGCGCGGCTATGGCTACACCTCC.

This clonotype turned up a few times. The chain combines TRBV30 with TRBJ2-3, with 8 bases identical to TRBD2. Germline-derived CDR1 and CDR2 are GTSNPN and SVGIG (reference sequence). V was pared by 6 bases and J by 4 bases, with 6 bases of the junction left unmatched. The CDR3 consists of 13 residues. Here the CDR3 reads CACEAGVPDTQYF. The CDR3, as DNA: TGTGCCTGTGAAGCGGGAGTCCCAGATACGCAGTATTTT.

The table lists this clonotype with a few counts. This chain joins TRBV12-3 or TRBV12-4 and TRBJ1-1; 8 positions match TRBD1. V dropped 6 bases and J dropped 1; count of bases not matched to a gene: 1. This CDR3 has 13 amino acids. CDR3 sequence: CASRDRGNTEAFF. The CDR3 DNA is TGTGCCAGCAGAGACAGGGGGAACACTGAAGCTTTCTTT.

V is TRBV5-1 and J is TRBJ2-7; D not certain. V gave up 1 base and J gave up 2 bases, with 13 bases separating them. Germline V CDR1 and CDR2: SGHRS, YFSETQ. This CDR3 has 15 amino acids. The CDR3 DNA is TGCGCCAGCAGCTTGACTCGGCCTCTAACCTACGAGCAGTACTTC. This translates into CASSLTRPLTYEQYF.

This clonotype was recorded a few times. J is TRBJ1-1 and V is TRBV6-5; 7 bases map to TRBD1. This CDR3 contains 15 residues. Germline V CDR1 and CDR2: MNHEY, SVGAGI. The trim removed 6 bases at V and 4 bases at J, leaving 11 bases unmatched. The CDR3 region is CASSARSQGGTEAFF. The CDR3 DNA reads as TGTGCCAGCAGCGCTCGAAGTCAGGGGGGCACTGAAGCTTTCTTT.